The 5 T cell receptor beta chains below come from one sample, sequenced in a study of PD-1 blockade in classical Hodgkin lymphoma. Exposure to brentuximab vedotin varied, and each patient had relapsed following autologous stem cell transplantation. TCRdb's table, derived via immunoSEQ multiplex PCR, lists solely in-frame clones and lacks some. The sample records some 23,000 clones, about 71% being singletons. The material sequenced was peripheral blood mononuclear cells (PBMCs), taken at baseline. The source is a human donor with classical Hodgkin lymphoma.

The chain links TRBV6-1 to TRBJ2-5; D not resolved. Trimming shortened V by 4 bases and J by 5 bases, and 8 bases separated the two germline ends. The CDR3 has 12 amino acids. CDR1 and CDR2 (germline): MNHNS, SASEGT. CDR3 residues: CASSGVGETQYF. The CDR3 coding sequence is TGTGCCAGCAGTGGAGTTGGGGAGACCCAGTACTTC.

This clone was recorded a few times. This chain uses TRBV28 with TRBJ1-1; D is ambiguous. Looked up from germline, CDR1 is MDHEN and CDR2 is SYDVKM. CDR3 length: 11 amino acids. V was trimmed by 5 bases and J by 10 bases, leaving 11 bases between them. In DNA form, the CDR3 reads TGTGCCAGCAGTGTACTAGGAAGAGCTTTCTTT. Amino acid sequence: CASSVLGRAFF.

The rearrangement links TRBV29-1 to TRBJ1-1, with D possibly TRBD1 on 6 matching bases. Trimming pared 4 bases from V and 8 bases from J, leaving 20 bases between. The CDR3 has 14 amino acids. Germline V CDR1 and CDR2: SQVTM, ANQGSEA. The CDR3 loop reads CSVGIGGSDAEAFF. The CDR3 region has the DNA TGCAGCGTTGGTATAGGGGGGTCGGATGCGGAAGCTTTCTTT.

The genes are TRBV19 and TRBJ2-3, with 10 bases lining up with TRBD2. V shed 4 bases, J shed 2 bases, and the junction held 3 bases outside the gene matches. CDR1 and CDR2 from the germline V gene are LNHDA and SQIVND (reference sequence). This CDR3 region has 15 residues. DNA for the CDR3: TGTGCCAGTAGTAAAACTAGCGGGATCACAGATACGCAGTATTTT. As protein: CASSKTSGITDTQYF.

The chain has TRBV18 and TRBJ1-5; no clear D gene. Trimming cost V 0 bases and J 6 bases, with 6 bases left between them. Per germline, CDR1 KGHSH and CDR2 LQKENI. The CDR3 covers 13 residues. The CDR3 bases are TGTGCCAGCTCACCACCGCCTAGTCAGCCCCAGCATTTT. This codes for CASSPPPSQPQHF.